These 16 T cell receptor beta chains came from one sample sequenced in a study of T cells of healthy individuals. TCRdb recomputed calls from the 5' RACE reads with MiXCR, one row per CDR3 protein. The sample yields 95,000 to 100,000 distinct CDR3 sequences, around 17% seen once. The source is a human donor in good health.

This clonotype was detected a few times. V gene TRBV20-1 combines with J gene TRBJ2-5; 9 positions match TRBD1. Trimming removed 3 bases from V and 2 bases from J; junction bases left unmatched: 13. The CDR3 spans 17 residues. The germline V gene has CDR1 DFQATT and CDR2 SNEGSKA (reference sequence). The CDR3, as DNA: TGCAGTGCTAGTTACCTCGAGACAGGGGGACCTCAAGAGACCCAGTACTTC. This translates into CSASYLETGGPQETQYF.

The V gene is TRBV2, the J gene TRBJ1-5; D may be TRBD1 (5 bases). The CDR3 contains 15 residues. Germline loops: CDR1 SNHLY, CDR2 FYNNEI. Trimming shortened V by 3 bases and J by 6 bases, and 15 bases separated the two germline ends. CDR3 in DNA: TGTGCCAGCAGTGAGCGGCAGGGAGTCATTCAGCCCCAGCATTTT. The encoded protein is CASSERQGVIQPQHF.

V usage is TRBV4-1 and J usage is TRBJ2-6, with a tentative D call TRBD1 (6 bases). This CDR3 spans 20 amino acids. CDR1 and CDR2 from the germline V gene are MGHRA and YSYEKL. V was trimmed by 1 base and J by 0 bases, leaving 19 bases between them. The CDR3 is CASSQGPRGDGFSGANVLTF. The CDR3 DNA follows: TGCGCCAGCAGCCAAGGTCCCAGGGGCGACGGTTTCTCTGGGGCCAACGTCCTGACTTTC.

This clonotype was recorded many times. This chain connects TRBV7-2 to TRBJ2-3; D unresolved. Deletions cut 0 bases from V and 2 bases from J, with 3 bases between. The CDR3 has 13 residues. Germline assignment: CDR1 SGHTA and CDR2 FQGNSA. CDR3 protein: CASSLAATDTQYF. The CDR3 DNA follows: TGTGCCAGCAGCTTAGCCGCCACAGATACGCAGTATTTT.

J is TRBJ2-5 and V is TRBV28; D unresolved. In germline, CDR1 is MDHEN, CDR2 SYDVKM. This CDR3 has 15 residues. The V and J ends lost 3 bases and 4 bases respectively, with 15 bases between them. The CDR3 region has the DNA TGTGCCAGCAGTTTTTTGGTATTAGATGGAGAGACCCAGTACTTC. It yields the protein CASSFLVLDGETQYF.

The sample holds many counts of this clonotype. The chain carries TRBV6-6 and TRBJ2-3, with no clear D. CDR1 and CDR2 (germline): MNHNY, SVGAGI (reference sequence). The V gene lost 6 bases and the J gene lost 1 base, with 8 bases spanning the gap. The CDR3 runs to 13 residues. The CDR3 DNA is TGTGCCAGCAGCCCCGGTGGCACAGATACGCAGTATTTT. As protein: CASSPGGTDTQYF.

CDR3 region: CASSWGSNTEAFF. The CDR3 nucleotides read TGTGCCAGCAGCTGGGGTTCGAACACTGAAGCTTTCTTT. The V gene is TRBV5-6, the J gene TRBJ1-1, with D uncertain. V was pared by 3 bases and J by 1 base, with 7 bases between. Germline V CDR1 and CDR2: SGHDT, YYEEEE. This CDR3 is built from 13 residues.

This clonotype has a count of ten or more. V usage is TRBV20-1 and J usage is TRBJ2-3; 10 positions match TRBD2. The trim removed 5 bases at V and 1 base at J, leaving 3 bases unmatched. CDR1 DFQATT and CDR2 SNEGSKA come from the germline V gene (reference sequence). The CDR3 extends over 14 amino acids. The CDR3 bases are TGCAGTGCTGACAGCGGGAGGGGCACAGATACGCAGTATTTT. This codes for CSADSGRGTDTQYF.

The chain has TRBV4-2 and TRBJ2-7; possible D gene TRBD1, 5 bases. Trimming removed 3 bases at V and 5 bases at J, with 14 bases between. The CDR3 contains 14 residues. Germline V CDR1 and CDR2: LGHNA, YNFKEQ. Here the CDR3 DNA reads TGTGCCAGCAGCCATCGTCGATGGGGCGACGAGCAGTACTTC. Its protein is CASSHRRWGDEQYF.

This clonotype has just a few counts. The V and J genes are TRBV7-2 and TRBJ2-5; 8 bases fit TRBD2. This CDR3 is built from 15 residues. Germline V gives CDR1 SGHTA, CDR2 FQGNSA. V lost 5 bases and J lost 2; bases outside the gene matches: 7. In DNA form, the CDR3 reads TGTGCCAGCAGCAACGGACTAGCAGGACAAGAGACCCAGTACTTC. It yields the protein CASSNGLAGQETQYF.

This clonotype was counted ten times or more. The rearrangement joins TRBV5-1 to TRBJ2-3, with D possibly being TRBD1 (6 bases). The CDR3 loop spans 15 amino acids. Germline V gene data show CDR1 as SGHRS and CDR2 as YFSETQ. V lost 4 bases to trimming and J lost 4 bases, with 16 bases between them. This CDR3 reads CASSGGYRDADTQYF. The DNA for the CDR3 is TGCGCCAGCAGCGGGGGCTACAGAGATGCAGATACGCAGTATTTT.

This clonotype was seen repeatedly, ten times or more. The chain combines TRBV11-3 with TRBJ1-6; D unresolved. This CDR3 spans 8 amino acids. Trimming left V 5 bases short and J 17 bases short, with 4 bases between. Germline CDR1 is SGHNT and CDR2 is YENEEA. The CDR3 DNA reads TGTGCCAGCAGCCGGTTCCACTTT. It yields the protein CASSRFHF.

This clonotype was seen repeatedly, ten times or more. The CDR3 DNA is TGTGCCAGCAGCCAAGAAGGACGTTCCGGGGAGCTGTTTTTT. It codes for CASSQEGRSGELFF. The chain employs TRBV14 and TRBJ2-2; D gene uncertain. Trimming removed 0 bases from V and 6 bases from J, with 8 bases in between. Looked up from germline, CDR1 is SGHDN and CDR2 is FVKESK. The CDR3 sequence is 14 residues long.

The table lists this clonotype with many counts. This chain's CDR3 is CASSLSGGWERPDIQYF. The CDR3, as DNA: TGTGCCAGCAGTTTATCGGGGGGTTGGGAGCGGCCCGACATTCAGTACTTC. V gene TRBV27 combines with J gene TRBJ2-4; the D gene is possibly TRBD2 (6 bases). The V and J ends lost 0 bases and 8 bases respectively, with 20 bases between them. CDR3 length: 17 amino acids. The germline V gene encodes CDR1 MNHEY and CDR2 SMNVEV (reference sequence).

This clonotype has at least ten counts. The CDR3 carries no conserved terminal phenylalanine or tryptophan, so it likely arises from a read error. The rearrangement links TRBV12-3 or TRBV12-4 to TRBJ2-1, with D possibly TRBD2 on 7 matching bases. V was trimmed by 0 bases and J by 8 bases, leaving 11 bases between them. The CDR3 length is 14 residues. Written as DNA, the CDR3 is TGTGCCAGCAGTTTAGCGGGGGGGCCGCATGAGCAGTTCTTA. This codes for CASSLAGGPHEQFL.

This chain joins TRBV2 and TRBJ2-5, with 9 bases that match TRBD2. CDR3 length: 16 residues. V shed 5 bases and J 2 bases; nucleotides not matched to a gene: 9. Germline CDR1 SNHLY, CDR2 FYNNEI. The DNA of the CDR3 is TGTGCCAGCAGTCGGCTAGCGGGACGGGGGCAAGAGACCCAGTACTTC. Amino acids: CASSRLAGRGQETQYF.